The clone carrying this TCR beta chain has more than one count but fewer than ten. Semi-nested PCR with Nested Universal Primer A followed constant-region reverse priming of full-length variable regions. MiXCR, run by TCRdb on the 5' RACE reads, gives a single entry per CDR3 protein. The sample consists of about 47,000 distinct CDR3 sequences, 25% to 30% of them appearing once. V was cut by 1 base and J by 9 bases, with 15 bases left in between. The CDR3 has 14 amino acids. Per germline, CDR1 LGHNA and CDR2 YSLEER. The sequencing sample was made of naive CD4+ T cells sorted from blood. Specified subset: naive CD4+ T cells, CD4+CD45RA+CD25-. The TCR sequence derives from a female donor with breast cancer. This chain joins TRBV4-3 and TRBJ2-5, with D uncertain. The CDR3 reads CASSQAWAESAQYF. The CDR3 DNA follows: TGCGCCAGCAGCCAAGCGTGGGCGGAATCGGCCCAGTACTTC.